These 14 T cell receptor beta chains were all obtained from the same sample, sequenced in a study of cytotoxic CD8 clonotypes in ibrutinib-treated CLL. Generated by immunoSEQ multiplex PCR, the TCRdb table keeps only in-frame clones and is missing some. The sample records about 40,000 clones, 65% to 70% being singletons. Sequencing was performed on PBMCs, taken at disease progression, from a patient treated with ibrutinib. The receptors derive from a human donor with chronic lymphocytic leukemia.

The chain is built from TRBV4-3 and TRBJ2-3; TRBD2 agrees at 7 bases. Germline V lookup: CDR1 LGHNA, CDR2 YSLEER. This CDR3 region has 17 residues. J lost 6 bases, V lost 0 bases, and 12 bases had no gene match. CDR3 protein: CASSQDRARELKDTQYF. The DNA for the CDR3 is TGCGCCAGCAGCCAAGACAGGGCGCGGGAGCTTAAGGATACGCAGTATTTT.

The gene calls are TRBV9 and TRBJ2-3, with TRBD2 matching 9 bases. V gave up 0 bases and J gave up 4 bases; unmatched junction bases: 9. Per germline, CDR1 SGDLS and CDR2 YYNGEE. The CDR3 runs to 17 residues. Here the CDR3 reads CASSVGLAEARADTQYF. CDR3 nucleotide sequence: TGTGCCAGCAGCGTAGGACTAGCGGAGGCCAGGGCAGATACGCAGTATTTT.

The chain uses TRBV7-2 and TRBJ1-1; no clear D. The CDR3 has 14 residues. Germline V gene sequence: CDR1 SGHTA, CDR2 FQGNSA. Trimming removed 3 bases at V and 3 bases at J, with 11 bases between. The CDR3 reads CASSFPLRDTEAFF. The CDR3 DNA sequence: TGTGCCAGCAGCTTCCCCCTCCGGGACACTGAAGCTTTCTTT.

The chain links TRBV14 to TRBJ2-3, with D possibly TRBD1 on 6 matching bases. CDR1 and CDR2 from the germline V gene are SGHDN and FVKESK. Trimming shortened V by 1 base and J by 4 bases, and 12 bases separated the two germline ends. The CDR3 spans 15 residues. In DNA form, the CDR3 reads TGTGCCAGCAGCCAAGTCGCAGGGGTAGCAGATACGCAGTATTTT. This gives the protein CASSQVAGVADTQYF.

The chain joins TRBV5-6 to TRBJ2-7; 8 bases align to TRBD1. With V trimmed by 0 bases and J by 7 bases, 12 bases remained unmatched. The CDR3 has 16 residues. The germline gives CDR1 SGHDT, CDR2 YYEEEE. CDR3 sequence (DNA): TGTGCCAGCAGCTTGGACGGGCGACAGGGGTACGGGGAGCAGTACTTC. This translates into CASSLDGRQGYGEQYF.

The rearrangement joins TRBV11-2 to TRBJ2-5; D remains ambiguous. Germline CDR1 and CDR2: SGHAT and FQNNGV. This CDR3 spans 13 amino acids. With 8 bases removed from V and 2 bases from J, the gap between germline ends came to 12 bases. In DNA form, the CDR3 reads TGTGCCAGCGGCCTGGAACCTCAAGAGACCCAGTACTTC. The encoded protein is CASGLEPQETQYF. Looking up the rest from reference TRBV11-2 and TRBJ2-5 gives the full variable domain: EAGVAQSPRYKIIEKRQSVAFWCNPISGHATLYWYQQILGQGPKLLIQFQNNGVVDDSQLPKDRFSAERLKGVDSTLKIQPAKLEDSAVYLCASGLEPQETQYFGPGTRLLVL.

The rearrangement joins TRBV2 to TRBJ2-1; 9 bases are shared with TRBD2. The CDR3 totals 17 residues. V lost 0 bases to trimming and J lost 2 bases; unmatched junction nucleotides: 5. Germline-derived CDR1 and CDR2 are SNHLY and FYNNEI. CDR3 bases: TGTGCCAGCAGTGAAGCCGCGGGACTAGCTGCCTACAATGAGCAGTTCTTC. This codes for CASSEAAGLAAYNEQFF.

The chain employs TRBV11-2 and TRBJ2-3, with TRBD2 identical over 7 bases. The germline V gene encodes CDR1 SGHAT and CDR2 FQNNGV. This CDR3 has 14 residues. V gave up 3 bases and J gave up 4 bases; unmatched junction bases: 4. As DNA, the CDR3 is TGTGCCAGCAGCTTTGCGGGAGACGCAGATACGCAGTATTTT. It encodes CASSFAGDADTQYF.

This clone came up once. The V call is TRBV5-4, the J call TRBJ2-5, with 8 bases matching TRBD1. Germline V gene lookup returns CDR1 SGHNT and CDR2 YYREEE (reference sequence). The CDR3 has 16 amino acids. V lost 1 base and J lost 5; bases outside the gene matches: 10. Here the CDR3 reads CASSLKGPGGDETQYF. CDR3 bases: TGTGCCAGCAGCTTGAAAGGGCCAGGGGGCGACGAGACCCAGTACTTC.

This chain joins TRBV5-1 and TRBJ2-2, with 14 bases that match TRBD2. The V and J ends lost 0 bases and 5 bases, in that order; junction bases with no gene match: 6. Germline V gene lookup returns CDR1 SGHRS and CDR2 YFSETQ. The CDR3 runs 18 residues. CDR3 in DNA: TGCGCCAGCAGCTTGGCCCGGACTAGCGGGAGGTGGACCGGGGAGCTGTTTTTT. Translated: CASSLARTSGRWTGELFF.

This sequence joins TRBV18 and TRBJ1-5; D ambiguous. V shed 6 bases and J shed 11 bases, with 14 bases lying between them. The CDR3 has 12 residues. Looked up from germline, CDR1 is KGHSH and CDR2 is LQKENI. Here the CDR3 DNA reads TGTGCCAGCTCCCCGGCACCGGGAGCCCAGCATTTT. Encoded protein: CASSPAPGAQHF. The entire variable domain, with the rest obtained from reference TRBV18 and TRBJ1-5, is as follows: NAGVMQNPRHLVRRRGQEARLRCSPMKGHSHVYWYRQLPEEGLKFMVYLQKENIIDESGMPKERFSAEFPKEGPSILRIQQVVRGDSAAYFCASSPAPGAQHFGDGTRLSIL.

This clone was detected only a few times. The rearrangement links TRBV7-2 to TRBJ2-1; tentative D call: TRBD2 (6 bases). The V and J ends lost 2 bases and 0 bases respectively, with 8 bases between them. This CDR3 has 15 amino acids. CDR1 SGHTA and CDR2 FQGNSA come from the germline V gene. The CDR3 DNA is TGTGCCAGCAGCTTAATAGCGGACTCCTACAATGAGCAGTTCTTC. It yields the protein CASSLIADSYNEQFF.

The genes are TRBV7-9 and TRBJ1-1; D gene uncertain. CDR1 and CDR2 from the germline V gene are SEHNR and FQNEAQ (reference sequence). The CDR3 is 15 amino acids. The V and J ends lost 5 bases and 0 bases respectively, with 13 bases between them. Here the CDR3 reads CASSPRTLVNTEAFF. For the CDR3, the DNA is TGTGCCAGCAGCCCGCGGACCCTAGTGAACACTGAAGCTTTCTTT.

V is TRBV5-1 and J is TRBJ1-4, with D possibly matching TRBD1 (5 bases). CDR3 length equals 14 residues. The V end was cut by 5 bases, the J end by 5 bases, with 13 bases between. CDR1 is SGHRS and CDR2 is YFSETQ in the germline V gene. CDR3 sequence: CASRSTGGNEKLFF. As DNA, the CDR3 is TGCGCCAGCAGATCCACTGGGGGGAATGAAAAACTGTTTTTT.